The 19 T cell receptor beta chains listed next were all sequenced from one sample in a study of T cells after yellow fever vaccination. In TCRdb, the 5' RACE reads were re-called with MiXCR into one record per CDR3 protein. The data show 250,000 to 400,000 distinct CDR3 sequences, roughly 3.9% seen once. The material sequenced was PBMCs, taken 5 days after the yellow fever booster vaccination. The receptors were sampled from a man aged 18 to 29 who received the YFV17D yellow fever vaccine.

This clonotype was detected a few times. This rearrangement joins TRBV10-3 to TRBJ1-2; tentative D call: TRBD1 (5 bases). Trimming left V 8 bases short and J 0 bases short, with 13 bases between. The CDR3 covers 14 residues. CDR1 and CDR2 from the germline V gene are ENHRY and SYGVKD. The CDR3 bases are TGTGCCATCTCCTGGGACGGATCTAACTATGGCTACACCTTC. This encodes CAISWDGSNYGYTF.

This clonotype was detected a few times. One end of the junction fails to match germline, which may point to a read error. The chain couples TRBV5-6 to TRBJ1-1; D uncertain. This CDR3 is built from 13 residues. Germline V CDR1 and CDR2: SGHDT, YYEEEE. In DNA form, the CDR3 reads TGTGCCATCTGCGACGGCCTGAACTCTGAAGCTTTCTTT. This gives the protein CAICDGLNSEAFF. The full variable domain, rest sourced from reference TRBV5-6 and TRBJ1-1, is DAGVTQSPTHLIKTRGQQVTLRCSPKSGHDTVSWYQQALGQGPQFIFQYYEEEERQRGNFPDRFSGHQFPNYSSELNVNALLLGDSALYLCAICDGLNSEAFFGQGTRLTVV.

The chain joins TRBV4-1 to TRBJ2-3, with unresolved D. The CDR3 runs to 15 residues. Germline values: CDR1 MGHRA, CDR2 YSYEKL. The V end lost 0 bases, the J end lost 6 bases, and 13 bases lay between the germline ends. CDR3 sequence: CASSQDPGSADTQYF. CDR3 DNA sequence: TGCGCCAGCAGCCAAGATCCCGGTTCTGCGGATACGCAGTATTTT.

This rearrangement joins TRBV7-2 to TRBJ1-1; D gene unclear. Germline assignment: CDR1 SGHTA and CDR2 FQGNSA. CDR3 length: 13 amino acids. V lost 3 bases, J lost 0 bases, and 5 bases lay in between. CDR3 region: CASSFQLNTEAFF. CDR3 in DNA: TGTGCCAGCAGCTTCCAGTTGAACACTGAAGCTTTCTTT.

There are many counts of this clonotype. CDR3 loop: CASRGDRVTEAFF. CDR3 sequence (DNA): TGTGCCAGCAGGGGTGACAGGGTCACTGAAGCTTTCTTT. The rearrangement links TRBV5-6 to TRBJ1-1; TRBD1 aligns across 7 bases. There are 13 residues in the CDR3. V lost 5 bases, J lost 4 bases, and 5 bases stayed unmatched. Germline V gives CDR1 SGHDT, CDR2 YYEEEE.

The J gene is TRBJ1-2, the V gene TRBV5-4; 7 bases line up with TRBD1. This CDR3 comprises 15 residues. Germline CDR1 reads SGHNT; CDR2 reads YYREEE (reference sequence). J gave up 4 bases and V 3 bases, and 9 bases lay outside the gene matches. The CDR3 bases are TGTGCCAGCAGCTCAGGGGGGACGGGGGGCTATGGCTACACCTTC. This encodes CASSSGGTGGYGYTF.

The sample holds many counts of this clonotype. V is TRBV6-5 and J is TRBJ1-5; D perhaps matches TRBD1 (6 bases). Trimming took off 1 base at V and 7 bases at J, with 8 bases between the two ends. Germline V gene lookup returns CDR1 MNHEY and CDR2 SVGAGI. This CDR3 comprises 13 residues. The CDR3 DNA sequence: TGTGCCAGCAGTTACTATGGGGGCCAGCCCCAGCATTTT. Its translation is CASSYYGGQPQHF.

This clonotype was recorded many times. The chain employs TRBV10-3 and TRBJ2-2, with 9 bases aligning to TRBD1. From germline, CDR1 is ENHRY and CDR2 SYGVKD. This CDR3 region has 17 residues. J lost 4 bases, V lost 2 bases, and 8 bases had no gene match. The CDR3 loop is CAISEMDRGGSTGELFF. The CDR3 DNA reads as TGTGCCATCAGTGAGATGGACAGGGGTGGGAGCACCGGGGAGCTGTTTTTT.

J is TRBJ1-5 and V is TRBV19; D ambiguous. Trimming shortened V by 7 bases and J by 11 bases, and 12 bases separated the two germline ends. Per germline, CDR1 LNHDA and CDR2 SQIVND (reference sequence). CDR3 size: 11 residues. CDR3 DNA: TGTGCCAGTAAGTCACCGGGGACCCAGCATTTT. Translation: CASKSPGTQHF.

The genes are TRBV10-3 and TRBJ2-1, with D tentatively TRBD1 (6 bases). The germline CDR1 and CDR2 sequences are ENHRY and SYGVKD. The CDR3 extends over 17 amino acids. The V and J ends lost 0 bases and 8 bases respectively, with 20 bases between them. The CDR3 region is CAISESSYSPKGDEQFF. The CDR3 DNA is TGTGCCATCAGTGAGTCGAGCTACAGTCCGAAGGGGGATGAGCAGTTCTTC.

CDR3 sequence reads: CASSTQGQGARETQYF. The CDR3 DNA reads TGTGCCAGCTCCACTCAAGGACAGGGGGCTCGGGAGACCCAGTACTTC. This chain uses TRBV18 with TRBJ2-5; 11 positions match TRBD1. Germline V CDR1 and CDR2: KGHSH, LQKENI. V lost 6 bases and J lost 5; bases outside the gene matches: 11. The CDR3 sequence is 16 residues long.

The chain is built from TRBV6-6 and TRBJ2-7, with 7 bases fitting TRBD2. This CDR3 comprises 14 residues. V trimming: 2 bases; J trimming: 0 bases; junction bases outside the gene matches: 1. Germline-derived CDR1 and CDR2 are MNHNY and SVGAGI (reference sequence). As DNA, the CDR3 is TGTGCCAGCAGTTACCCGGGAGGCTCCTACGAGCAGTACGTC. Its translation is CASSYPGGSYEQYV.

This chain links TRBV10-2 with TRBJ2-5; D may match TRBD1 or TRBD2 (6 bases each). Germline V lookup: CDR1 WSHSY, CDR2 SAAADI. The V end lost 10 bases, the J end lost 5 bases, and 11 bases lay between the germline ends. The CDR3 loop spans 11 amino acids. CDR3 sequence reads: CAIGGGETQYF. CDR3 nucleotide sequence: TGCGCCATCGGGGGCGGGGAGACCCAGTACTTC.

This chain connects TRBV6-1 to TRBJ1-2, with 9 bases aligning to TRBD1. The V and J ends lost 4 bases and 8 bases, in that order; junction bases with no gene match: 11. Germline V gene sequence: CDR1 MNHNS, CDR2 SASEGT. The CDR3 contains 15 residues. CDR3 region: CASSVRTGTGSGYTF. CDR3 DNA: TGTGCCAGCAGTGTCAGAACCGGGACAGGGAGCGGCTACACCTTC.

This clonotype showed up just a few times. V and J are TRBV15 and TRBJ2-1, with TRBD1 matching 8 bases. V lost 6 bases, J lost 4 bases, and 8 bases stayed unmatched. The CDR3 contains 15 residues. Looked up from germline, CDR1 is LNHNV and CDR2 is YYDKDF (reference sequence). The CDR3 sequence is CATRPTGGRYNEQFF. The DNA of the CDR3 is TGTGCCACCAGACCTACAGGGGGTCGGTACAATGAGCAGTTCTTC.

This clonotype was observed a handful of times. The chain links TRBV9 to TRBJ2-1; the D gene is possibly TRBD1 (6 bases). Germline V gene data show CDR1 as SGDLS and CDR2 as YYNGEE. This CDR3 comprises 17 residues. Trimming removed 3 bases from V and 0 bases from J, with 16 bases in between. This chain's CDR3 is CASSEGRGWSSYNEQFF. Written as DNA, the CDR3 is TGTGCCAGCAGCGAGGGTAGGGGGTGGAGCTCCTACAATGAGCAGTTCTTC.

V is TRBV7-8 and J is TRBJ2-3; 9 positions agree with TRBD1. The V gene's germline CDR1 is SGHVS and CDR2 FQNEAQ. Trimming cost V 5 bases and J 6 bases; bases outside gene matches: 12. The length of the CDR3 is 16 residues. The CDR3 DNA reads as TGTGCCAGCAGCCCCACCGGGACAGGGATGCGGGATACGCAGTATTTT. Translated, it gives CASSPTGTGMRDTQYF.

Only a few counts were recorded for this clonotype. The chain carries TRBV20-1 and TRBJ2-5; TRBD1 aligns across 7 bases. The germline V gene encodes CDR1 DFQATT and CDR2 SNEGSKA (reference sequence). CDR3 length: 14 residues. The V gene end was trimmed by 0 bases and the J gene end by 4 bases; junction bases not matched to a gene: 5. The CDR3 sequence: CSARDPQGRETQYF. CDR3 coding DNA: TGCAGTGCTAGAGATCCACAGGGGAGAGAGACCCAGTACTTC.

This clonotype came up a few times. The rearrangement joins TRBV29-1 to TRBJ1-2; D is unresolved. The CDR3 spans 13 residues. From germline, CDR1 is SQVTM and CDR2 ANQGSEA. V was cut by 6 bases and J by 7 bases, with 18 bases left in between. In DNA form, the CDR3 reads TGCAGCGTAGGCCATCATGAAACAATTGGCTACACCTTC. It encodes CSVGHHETIGYTF.